The next 28 T cell receptor beta chains were all read from a single sample in a study of T cell repertoires in cytomegalovirus infection. Their antigen targets remain unknown. TCRdb used MiXCR to reprocess the reads, holding one entry per CDR3 protein. This repertoire shows roughly 310,000 distinct CDR3 sequences, around 29% found once; its top ten account for about 19%. Specimen: cultured PBMCs, collected from culture after CMV antigen stimulation. These receptors came from a human donor in good health (CMV status not recorded). Some clones in this sample may be carry-over from other donors' samples.

CDR3 nucleotides: TGCGCCAGCAGACTCGAGGGGGGGGCGAACACTGAAGCTTTCTTT. Protein product: CASRLEGGANTEAFF. V usage is TRBV5-1 and J usage is TRBJ1-1, with a weak D call TRBD1 (6 bases). Per the germline V gene, CDR1 is SGHRS and CDR2 is YFSETQ. There are 15 residues in the CDR3. The ends were cut back, 5 bases at V and 1 base at J, with 15 bases in the middle.

The chain is built from TRBV28 and TRBJ1-1; tentatively, D is TRBD1 (5 bases). V gave up 4 bases and J gave up 1 base, with 19 bases separating them. This CDR3 has 17 amino acids. Germline CDR1 and CDR2: MDHEN and SYDVKM. The CDR3 DNA reads as TGTGCCAGCAGTTGCCGGGGACTCCTTCCTTCGAACACTGAAGCTTTCTTT. Translating it yields CASSCRGLLPSNTEAFF.

This clonotype was counted many times. CDR3: CASRPVSRGPLTDTQYF. The DNA of the CDR3 is TGTGCCAGCAGACCAGTTAGCAGGGGCCCCCTCACAGATACGCAGTATTTT. The chain links TRBV7-9 to TRBJ2-3; the D gene is possibly TRBD1 (6 bases). The V and J ends lost 6 bases and 2 bases respectively, with 21 bases between them. Germline loops: CDR1 SEHNR, CDR2 FQNEAQ (reference sequence). There are 17 residues in the CDR3.

This clonotype was seen a few times. The rearrangement joins TRBV6-2 or TRBV6-3 to TRBJ2-3, with 8 bases lining up with TRBD2. The length of the CDR3 is 15 residues. Trimming took 6 bases from V and 1 from J; bases not matched to a gene: 6. Per germline, CDR1 MNHEY and CDR2 SVGEGT. This CDR3 reads CASRPPGGGTDTQYF. The CDR3 coding sequence is TGTGCCAGCAGACCCCCCGGGGGGGGCACAGATACGCAGTATTTT.

This clonotype was counted a few times. The chain joins TRBV7-2 to TRBJ2-3; maybe TRBD2 (7 bases). CDR1 and CDR2 (germline): SGHTA, FQGNSA. Trimming removed 5 bases at V and 1 base at J, with 22 bases between. The CDR3 spans 18 residues. The CDR3 nucleotides are TGTGCCAGCAGCCCCCACCTCCGGGCGGGGGCCCGCACAGATACGCAGTATTTT. It translates to CASSPHLRAGARTDTQYF.

This CDR3 reads CASRGRLRGTEAFF. Here the CDR3 DNA reads TGTGCCAGCAGAGGACGGCTCCGGGGAACTGAAGCTTTCTTT. The chain recombines TRBV28 with TRBJ1-1, with D hard to call. The CDR3 length is 14 residues. Trimming took off 6 bases at V and 5 bases at J, with 16 bases between the two ends. Germline CDR1 is MDHEN and CDR2 is SYDVKM.

V gene TRBV2 combines with J gene TRBJ1-1; D uncertain. Trimming removed 0 bases at V and 3 bases at J, with 5 bases between. Germline V gives CDR1 SNHLY, CDR2 FYNNEI. This CDR3 is 13 amino acids long. The CDR3 region is CASSEAGHTEAFF. The DNA of the CDR3 is TGTGCCAGCAGTGAAGCGGGTCACACTGAAGCTTTCTTT. Full variable domain (missing parts from reference TRBV2 and TRBJ1-1): EPEVTQTPSHQVTQMGQEVILRCVPISNHLYFYWYRQILGQKVEFLVSFYNNEISEKSEIFDDQFSVERPDGSNFTLKIRSTKLEDSAMYFCASSEAGHTEAFFGQGTRLTVV.

The V and J genes are TRBV7-2 and TRBJ2-7, with TRBD2 identical over 13 bases. The CDR3 has 16 amino acids. CDR1 is SGHTA, CDR2 FQGNSA, per germline. The V gene end was trimmed by 3 bases and the J gene end by 5 bases; junction bases not matched to a gene: 7. CDR3 DNA: TGTGCCAGCAGCTTCACTAGCGGGGGGGCCGGCAACGAGCAGTACTTC. As protein: CASSFTSGGAGNEQYF.

The table lists this clonotype with a count of one. The CDR3 coding sequence is TGTGCCAGCGAACCTTTAGCCAAAAACATTCAGTACTTC. Its protein product is CASEPLAKNIQYF. The V and J genes are TRBV7-8 and TRBJ2-4, with D hard to call. The germline V gene has CDR1 SGHVS and CDR2 FQNEAQ. V lost 8 bases and J lost 0, with 8 bases in between. The CDR3 is made up of 13 amino acids.

The V call is TRBV5-8, the J call TRBJ1-2; D perhaps matches TRBD1 (6 bases). Trimming shortened V by 3 bases and J by 7 bases, and 16 bases separated the two germline ends. Germline loops: CDR1 SGHTS, CDR2 YDEGEE. The length of the CDR3 is 14 residues. The CDR3 loop is CASSSDRRRTGYTF. In DNA form, the CDR3 reads TGTGCCAGCAGCTCGGACAGACGGAGGACTGGCTACACCTTC.

V usage is TRBV28 and J usage is TRBJ1-4; 8 bases fit TRBD1. V dropped 5 bases and J dropped 8; count of bases not matched to a gene: 10. Germline CDR1 and CDR2: MDHEN and SYDVKM. This CDR3 is 15 amino acids long. The CDR3 DNA is TGTGCCAGCAGTCGCGTACAGGGGGTTAAGGAAAAACTGTTTTTT. Translation gives CASSRVQGVKEKLFF.

The chain recombines TRBV10-3 with TRBJ2-7, with a weak D call TRBD2 (6 bases). The length of the CDR3 is 17 residues. The V gene's germline CDR1 is ENHRY and CDR2 SYGVKD. V was trimmed by 7 bases and J by 5 bases, leaving 27 bases between them. CDR3 sequence: CAIKASGRERNVDEQYF. The CDR3 nucleotides are TGTGCCATCAAAGCGTCGGGGCGGGAAAGGAACGTGGACGAGCAGTACTTC.

The chain links TRBV25-1 to TRBJ2-1; a possible D gene is TRBD2 (6 bases). CDR1 is MGHDK, CDR2 SYGVNS, per germline. V gave up 4 bases and J gave up 6 bases, with 19 bases separating them. The CDR3 runs to 16 residues. The CDR3 DNA follows: TGTGCCAGCAGTGCTAGAAAGGGTAAGGAGGGCAATGAGCAGTTCTTC. Its translation is CASSARKGKEGNEQFF.

This chain's CDR3 is CASSPPGGVNEQFF. CDR3 DNA sequence: TGTGCCAGCAGCCCCCCTGGGGGCGTGAATGAGCAGTTCTTC. The chain links TRBV7-8 to TRBJ2-1, with D possibly matching TRBD1 (6 bases). This CDR3 comprises 14 residues. The ends were cut back, 5 bases at V and 7 bases at J, with 15 bases in the middle. Germline lookup yields CDR1 SGHVS and CDR2 FQNEAQ.

The chain joins TRBV2 to TRBJ1-5; D is unresolved. The length of the CDR3 is 15 residues. Trimming took off 1 base at V and 4 bases at J, with 11 bases between the two ends. CDR1 and CDR2 (germline): SNHLY, FYNNEI. The CDR3 DNA reads as TGTGCCAGCAGTGAAGAAGTGTCGGGTAATCAGCCCCAGCATTTT. Translating gives CASSEEVSGNQPQHF.

V is TRBV28 and J is TRBJ1-2; 7 bases match TRBD1. The junction had 9 bases not matched to a gene; V was cut back by 3 bases and J by 5 bases. The CDR3 sequence is 15 residues long. Germline CDR1 MDHEN, CDR2 SYDVKM. CDR3 in amino acids: CASSLMGQLPYGYTF. The CDR3 bases are TGTGCCAGCAGTTTGATGGGACAGCTACCATATGGCTACACCTTC.

This clonotype was picked up a small number of times. The DNA for the CDR3 is TGTGCCAGCAGCTTAGGCCCCATGCAGGGTGGCTACGAGCAGTACTTC. Translation: CASSLGPMQGGYEQYF. The V gene is TRBV11-1, the J gene TRBJ2-7; D possibly corresponds to TRBD1 (5 bases). The CDR3 runs to 16 residues. The ends were cut back, 1 base at V and 3 bases at J, with 16 bases in the middle. The germline V gene has CDR1 SGHAT and CDR2 FQDESV (reference sequence).

This rearrangement joins TRBV19 to TRBJ1-1; no clear D gene. Trimming removed 9 bases from V and 0 bases from J, with 11 bases in between. The CDR3 consists of 13 residues. Germline loops: CDR1 LNHDA, CDR2 SQIVND (reference sequence). The CDR3: CASKTSLNTEAFF. The CDR3 coding sequence is TGTGCCAGCAAAACAAGTCTGAACACTGAAGCTTTCTTT.

This clonotype was counted ten times or more. V gene TRBV7-2 combines with J gene TRBJ1-6; weak D call: TRBD1 (6 bases). The CDR3 is 14 amino acids. The V end lost 1 base, the J end lost 7 bases, and 8 bases lay between the germline ends. Per germline, CDR1 SGHTA and CDR2 FQGNSA. The CDR3 spells CASSLGTANSPLHF. The CDR3 DNA is TGTGCCAGCAGCTTAGGGACAGCCAATTCACCCCTCCACTTT.

The rearrangement joins TRBV7-2 to TRBJ2-2; TRBD2 matches at 8 bases. CDR3 size: 16 residues. With 3 bases clipped from V and 7 bases from J, the junction kept 10 bases outside the gene matches. Germline values: CDR1 SGHTA, CDR2 FQGNSA. CDR3 sequence: CASSFPPGGQNGELFF. CDR3 sequence (DNA): TGTGCCAGCAGCTTCCCTCCGGGGGGGCAGAACGGGGAGCTGTTTTTT.

This chain uses TRBV7-8 with TRBJ2-7, with unresolved D. Germline V CDR1 and CDR2: SGHVS, FQNEAQ. This CDR3 is 11 amino acids long. V dropped 3 bases and J dropped 5 bases, with 5 bases sitting between them. CDR3 region: CASSFGDEQYF. CDR3 nucleotide sequence: TGTGCCAGCAGCTTTGGCGACGAGCAGTACTTC.

J is TRBJ1-2 and V is TRBV12-5; no clear D. The CDR3 consists of 12 residues. With 6 bases removed from V and 0 bases from J, the gap between germline ends came to 5 bases. CDR1 is LGHNT, CDR2 FRNRAP, per germline. CDR3 region: CASGHSNYGYTF. DNA for the CDR3: TGTGCTAGTGGCCACTCTAACTATGGCTACACCTTC.

This clonotype was counted ten times or more. This rearrangement joins TRBV7-2 to TRBJ1-6, with 10 bases fitting TRBD1. There are 16 residues in the CDR3. Germline V gene data show CDR1 as SGHTA and CDR2 as FQGNSA. Germline trimming cut 1 base from V and 9 bases from J; bases unmatched to any gene: 6. In DNA, the CDR3 is TGTGCCAGCAGCTTAGGAGGGACAGGGGTGGGTTCACCCCTCCACTTT. This gives the protein CASSLGGTGVGSPLHF.

The CDR3 protein is CASSLAEGTGAFF. The CDR3 nucleotides read TGCGCCAGCAGCTTGGCCGAGGGGACAGGAGCTTTCTTT. This chain links TRBV5-1 with TRBJ1-1; 8 bases line up with TRBD1. Trimming cost V 0 bases and J 10 bases; bases outside gene matches: 5. The CDR3 runs to 13 residues. Germline CDR1 reads SGHRS; CDR2 reads YFSETQ.

This clonotype appeared a single time. This sequence joins TRBV19 and TRBJ1-4; D gene uncertain. V lost 8 bases and J lost 8, with 12 bases in between. The CDR3 runs to 12 residues. The V gene's germline CDR1 is LNHDA and CDR2 SQIVND (reference sequence). The CDR3 DNA sequence: TGTGCCAGTCAAAACCGAAAGGAAAAACTGTTTTTT. This encodes CASQNRKEKLFF.

The V gene is TRBV14, the J gene TRBJ1-1; D not resolved. This CDR3 is 14 amino acids long. V lost 4 bases and J 1 base, leaving 10 bases between the germline ends. Germline loops: CDR1 SGHDN, CDR2 FVKESK. The CDR3 sequence is CASSLRLWNTEAFF. In nucleotides, the CDR3 is TGTGCCAGCAGCCTGCGACTTTGGAACACTGAAGCTTTCTTT.

This clonotype came up a few times. V gene TRBV6-6 combines with J gene TRBJ1-3, with D uncertain. CDR3 length: 15 residues. Germline V lookup: CDR1 MNHNY, CDR2 SVGAGI (reference sequence). Trimming left V 7 bases short and J 8 bases short, with 21 bases between. The DNA for the CDR3 is TGTGCCAGCACTCCAGCGAGCCGACTTAAGGACACCATATATTTT. This translates into CASTPASRLKDTIYF.

The J gene is TRBJ2-1, the V gene TRBV29-1, with TRBD2 matching 9 bases. CDR3 length: 15 amino acids. With 5 bases clipped from V and 7 bases from J, the junction kept 12 bases outside the gene matches. Per the germline V gene, CDR1 is SQVTM and CDR2 is ANQGSEA. CDR3 loop: CSVRRLAGIPNEQFF. The CDR3 DNA sequence: TGCAGCGTTAGAAGGCTAGCGGGAATCCCGAATGAGCAGTTCTTC.